This T cell receptor beta chain is from a study of shared clonotypes between healthy human individuals (dated by TCRdb to 2018 to 2020). About the study as a whole: Two women and a few men aged 18 to 49 years were included in the cohort. To increase sequencing depth and limit assay-specific biases, TCR repertoire library preparation and sequencing were carried out by different laboratories using diverse techniques. To estimate repertoire size and how much clonotype sharing occurs between individuals, the study deeply sequenced the blood TCR repertoires of five healthy adults. Between about 0.8 and 8.9 billion PBMCs per donor were obtained by leukapheresis. Per donor, three plates each were used for CD4 naive and CD4 memory, two for CD8 naive, and one for CD8 memory. Findings and caveats that apply to the study as a whole: Only blood was sampled, and tissue TCR repertoires likely differ from those in blood. Rarefaction of sorted-subset datasets indicated incomplete sequencing despite the large sequencing depth. Around 5.4% of naive CD4, 3.5% of naive CD8, 2.3% of memory CD4, and less than 0.45% of memory CD8 clonotypes were shared across a few donors. Estimated clonotype richness was generally larger for naive than for memory subsets. Because the study included only a small number of donors, the genetic and exposure-history diversity represented was limited. Clonotypes shared by all four sorted-subset donors showed higher generation probabilities than non-shared clonotypes. Based on pairwise subsampling, the degree of clonotype sharing among donors was expected to be affected by sequencing depth.

The germline V gene provides CDR1 SGHVS and CDR2 FQNEAQ. From its cysteine to its phenylalanine, the CDR3 spans 17 amino acids. Left in the record is the CDR3 DNA by itself, 51 bases read in frame from the first base. Trimming accounts for 6 bases at V and 0 bases at J, while the number of junction bases matched to no gene is 13. This clone was observed once. There is no known antigen for this receptor. Qualities for individual bases were not recorded, and no much larger clone is one base off. For the CD8 naive samples, CD45RO-negative cells were positively selected for CCR7, yielding a CD45RA+CCR7+ population from which TemRA cells were excluded. Donors were healthy HIV-negative adults with no recently reported acute infections or vaccinations. Only Caucasian adults living in Nashville, Tennessee, USA were represented among the donors. After blood collection by leukapheresis, PBMCs were isolated using Ficoll-Histopaque density gradient centrifugation and then cryopreserved in the vapor phase of liquid nitrogen. Analytical flow cytometry was used to check the purity and quantity of every magnetically sorted T cell population. Each sorted fraction had its genomic DNA isolated and then quantified by UV absorbance on a Nanodrop 2000c.

TCR CDR3 regions were amplified from genomic DNA by multiplex PCR using the deep immunoSEQ assay. Extracted genomic DNA from each cell subset was distributed evenly across all wells of several immunoSEQ 96-well plates, and each plate was treated as a replicate. For sorted subsets, each replicate PCR was loaded with 200 to 250 ng genomic DNA, equivalent to about 30,000 T cell genomes. The purified libraries were quantified using a Qubit 3.0 fluorometer, sized with a Bioanalyzer 2100, and then quantified again using the KAPA Library Quantification kit. Every immunoSEQ 96-well plate was sequenced on a separate single-read 150-cycle Illumina NextSeq 550 flow cell. The paper's processing steps were these. Because only junctional sequences without quality scores were contained in the immunoSEQ output, filtering matching that applied to full-length reads could not be performed. To assign V/J genes and CDR3, sequences were annotated against IMGT germline references using PyIR, a Python wrapper for IgBLAST v1.9. Reads were removed for weak V/J assignments (E-value above 1e-6), missing CDR3, stop codons, out-of-frame junctions, or ambiguous translated residues. V3J clonotypes were defined by identical inferred V gene, J gene, and CDR3 amino acid sequence. To compute the percentage overlap between repertoires, the number of shared unique clonotypes was divided by the size of the smaller repertoire. RTK rarefaction, the Chao1 estimator, and Recon v2.1 estimates of unobserved clonotypes were used to assess repertoire richness. Generation probabilities for all TCRbeta clonotypes obtained by the gDNA method from a handful of donors were computed using OLGA. TCRdb provides this immuneACCESS table in a form limited to in-frame rearrangements. Some clones are lacking; in checked studies, under half of them reflect an unresolved V gene, and why the rest are absent is not known. V and J calls and clone size are copied from that table; D and trimming were computed from the DNA. The sample records under 2,000,000 clones, 85% to 95% of which are singletons. The ten largest clones add up to 0.9% to 1.5% of the sample.

Sequencing input: naive CD8+ T cells sorted from blood. The label giving this sample's cell subset or site can be read as: CD45RA+CCR7+. The rearrangement combines TRBV7-8 with TRBJ2-7; 8 bases in between match TRBD2. The sequence was obtained from a man younger than 30 in good health. The sequenced DNA is TGTGCCAGCAGTTTGAACAGGGACGGGGGGGGCTCCTACGAGCAGTACTTC. Its protein is CASSLNRDGGGSYEQYF.